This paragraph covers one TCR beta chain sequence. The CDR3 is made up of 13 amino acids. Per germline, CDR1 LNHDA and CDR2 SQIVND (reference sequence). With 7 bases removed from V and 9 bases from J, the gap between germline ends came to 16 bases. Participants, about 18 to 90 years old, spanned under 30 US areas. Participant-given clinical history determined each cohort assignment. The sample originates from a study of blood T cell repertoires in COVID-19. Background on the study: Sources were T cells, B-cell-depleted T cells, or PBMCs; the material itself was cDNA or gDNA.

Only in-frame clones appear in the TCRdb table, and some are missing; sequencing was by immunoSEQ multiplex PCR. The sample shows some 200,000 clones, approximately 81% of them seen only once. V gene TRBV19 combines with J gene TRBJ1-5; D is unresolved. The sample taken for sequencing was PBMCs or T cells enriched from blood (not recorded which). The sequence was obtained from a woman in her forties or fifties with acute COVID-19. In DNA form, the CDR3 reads TGTGCCAGTACATCAGGATCCTATCGGCCCCAGCATTTT. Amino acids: CASTSGSYRPQHF.